One sample yielded the 11 T cell receptor beta chains listed below, sequenced in a study of cytomegalovirus exposure and HLA in healthy donors. The table came from immunoSEQ multiplex PCR; TCRdb's copy has only in-frame clones and leaves some out. The sample includes some 210,000 clones, roughly 83% of them seen just once. Sequenced sample: PBMCs. All receptors come from a young woman in good health and CMV-seronegative.

The table lists this clone with a count of one. The V and J genes are TRBV7-3 and TRBJ1-2, with 9 nucleotides matching TRBD1. Trimming took 5 bases from V and 8 from J; bases not matched to a gene: 18. The CDR3 length is 17 residues. Per the germline V gene, CDR1 is SGHTA and CDR2 is FQGTGA. The CDR3 protein is CASSQRGQGPLARGYTF. As DNA, the CDR3 is TGTGCCAGCAGCCAAAGGGGACAGGGCCCCCTGGCTCGGGGCTACACCTTC. The variable domain in full, completed from reference TRBV7-3 and TRBJ1-2, reads GAGVSQTPSNKVTEKGKYVELRCDPISGHTALYWYRQSLGQGPEFLIYFQGTGAADDSGLPNDRFFAVRPEGSVSTLKIQRTERGDSAVYLCASSQRGQGPLARGYTFGSGTRLTVV.

The chain uses TRBV20-1 and TRBJ1-5; TRBD1 is a possible D gene (5 bases). This CDR3 contains 11 residues. The V end lost 3 bases, the J end lost 6 bases, and 6 bases lay between the germline ends. Germline V gene lookup returns CDR1 DFQATT and CDR2 SNEGSKA (reference sequence). The CDR3 loop is CSASGGQPQHF. CDR3 DNA: TGCAGTGCTAGCGGGGGTCAGCCCCAGCATTTT.

The CDR3 bases are TGCGCCAGCAGCTTGGATGTCGCCGGAGGCTATGGCTACACCTTC. The encoded protein is CASSLDVAGGYGYTF. The chain has TRBV5-1 and TRBJ1-2; D is uncertain. V gave up 0 bases and J gave up 4 bases, with 13 bases separating them. Germline CDR1 reads SGHRS; CDR2 reads YFSETQ. This CDR3 comprises 15 residues.

This clone was picked up a small number of times. This sequence joins TRBV2 and TRBJ2-5; TRBD2 is a possible D gene (5 bases). The ends were cut back, 3 bases at V and 6 bases at J, with 8 bases in the middle. The CDR3 sequence is 12 residues long. From germline, CDR1 is SNHLY and CDR2 FYNNEI. CDR3 sequence reads: CASSDPGKTQYF. The CDR3, as DNA: TGTGCCAGCAGTGATCCCGGGAAGACCCAGTACTTC.

This clone has a single count. This rearrangement joins TRBV5-6 to TRBJ2-1; D is possibly TRBD1 (6 bases). Germline CDR1 and CDR2: SGHDT and YYEEEE. Trimming stripped 0 bases from V and 10 bases from J, with 11 bases between. The CDR3 is 13 residues long. CDR3 residues: CASSLEDSREQFF. CDR3 DNA sequence: TGTGCCAGCAGCTTGGAGGACAGTCGGGAGCAGTTCTTC.

J is TRBJ2-3 and V is TRBV11-2; unclear D gene. V was pared by 1 base and J by 5 bases, with 13 bases between. Germline lookup yields CDR1 SGHAT and CDR2 FQNNGV. There are 15 residues in the CDR3. CDR3 region: CASSLVAGSGDTQYF. The CDR3 nucleotides are TGTGCCAGCAGCTTAGTCGCAGGCTCAGGAGATACGCAGTATTTT.

This sequence joins TRBV2 and TRBJ2-3; maybe TRBD2 (6 bases). This CDR3 has 12 amino acids. Trimming took off 7 bases at V and 1 base at J, with 6 bases between the two ends. Germline V lookup: CDR1 SNHLY, CDR2 FYNNEI. The CDR3 nucleotides are TGTGCCAGCACTAGCGGCACAGATACGCAGTATTTT. The encoded protein is CASTSGTDTQYF.

The rearrangement uses TRBV30 and TRBJ1-4; perhaps TRBD1 as D (5 bases). V lost 3 bases to trimming and J lost 4 bases, with 9 bases between them. The CDR3 has 13 amino acids. CDR1 and CDR2 (germline): GTSNPN, SVGIG (reference sequence). The CDR3: CAWSSGFNEKLFF. CDR3 nucleotide sequence: TGTGCCTGGAGCTCAGGGTTTAATGAAAAACTGTTTTTT.

The chain uses TRBV28 and TRBJ2-7, with TRBD2 as a possible D gene (6 bases). Germline V gene sequence: CDR1 MDHEN, CDR2 SYDVKM. Trimming removed 4 bases at V and 5 bases at J, with 12 bases between. The length of the CDR3 is 13 residues. The CDR3 here is CASSSAGIHEQYF. DNA of the CDR3: TGTGCCAGCAGTTCGGCGGGGATCCACGAGCAGTACTTC. The full variable domain, its missing parts supplied by reference TRBV28 and TRBJ2-7, is DVKVTQSSRYLVKRTGEKVFLECVQDMDHENMFWYRQDPGLGLRLIYFSYDVKMKEKGDIPEGYSVSREKKERFSLILESASTNQTSMYLCASSSAGIHEQYFGPGTRLTVT.

As concerns this clone: Other DNA sequences within the sample encode an identical CDR3. The chain carries TRBV2 and TRBJ2-1, with D unresolved. CDR1 SNHLY and CDR2 FYNNEI come from the germline V gene. V was trimmed by 5 bases and J by 0 bases, leaving 11 bases between them. The CDR3 loop spans 15 amino acids. CDR3 loop: CASSPGRSSYNEQFF. The CDR3 DNA reads as TGTGCCAGCAGTCCAGGCAGGAGCTCCTACAATGAGCAGTTCTTC.

The chain combines TRBV30 with TRBJ1-5; TRBD1 matches at 8 bases. Germline CDR1 and CDR2: GTSNPN and SVGIG (reference sequence). Trimming cost V 3 bases and J 0 bases; bases outside gene matches: 1. CDR3 size: 14 residues. DNA of the CDR3: TGTGCCTGGAGCGACAGGGGTAGCAATCAGCCCCAGCATTTT. Translated: CAWSDRGSNQPQHF.